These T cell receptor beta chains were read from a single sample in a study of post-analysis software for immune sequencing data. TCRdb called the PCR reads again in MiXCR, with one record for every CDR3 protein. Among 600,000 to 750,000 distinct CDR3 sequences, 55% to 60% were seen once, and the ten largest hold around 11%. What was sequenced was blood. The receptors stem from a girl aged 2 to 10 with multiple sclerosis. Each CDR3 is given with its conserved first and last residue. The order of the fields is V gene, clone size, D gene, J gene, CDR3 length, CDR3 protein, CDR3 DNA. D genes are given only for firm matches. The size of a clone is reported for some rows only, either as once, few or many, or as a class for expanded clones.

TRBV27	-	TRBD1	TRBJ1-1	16	CASSADGTGARRTAFF	TGTGCCAGCAGTGCTGACGGGACAGGGGCTCGGCGGACCGCTTTCTTT
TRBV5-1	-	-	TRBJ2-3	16	CASSLDLVSHTDTQYF	TGCGCCAGCAGCTTGGATCTGGTATCCCACACAGATACGCAGTATTTT
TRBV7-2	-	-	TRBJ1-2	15	CASSPRAGLGDGYTF	TGTGCCAGCAGCCCAAGAGCAGGGTTGGGGGATGGCTACACCTTC
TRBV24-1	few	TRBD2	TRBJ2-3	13	CATSETTSGTQYF	TGTGCCACCAGTGAGACCACTAGCGGTACGCAGTATTTT
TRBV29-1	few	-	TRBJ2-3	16	CSVEGTRRGSTDTQYF	TGCAGCGTTGAAGGGACGAGACGGGGGAGCACAGATACGCAGTATTTT
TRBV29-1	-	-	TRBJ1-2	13	CSVGGRGSYGYTF	TGCAGCGTGGGCGGTCGAGGGAGTTATGGCTACACCTTC
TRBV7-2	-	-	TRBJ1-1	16	CASSLVGRGGEVKAFF	TGTGCCAGCAGCTTAGTCGGTCGGGGGGGAGAAGTTAAAGCTTTCTTT
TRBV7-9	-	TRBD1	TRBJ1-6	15	CASSSDREYNSPLHF	TGTGCCAGCAGCTCGGACAGGGAATATAATTCACCCCTCCACTTT
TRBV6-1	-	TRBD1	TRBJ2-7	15	CASNGRTGTSYEQYF	TGTGCCAGCAACGGACGGACAGGGACCTCCTACGAGCAGTACTTC
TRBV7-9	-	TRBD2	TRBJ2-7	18	CASSSPGLAGGPDYEQYF	TGTGCCAGCAGCTCACCTGGACTAGCGGGAGGGCCAGACTACGAGCAGTACTTC
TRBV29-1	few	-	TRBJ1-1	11	CSVEGTAEAFF	TGCAGCGTTGAAGGAACAGCTGAAGCTTTCTTT
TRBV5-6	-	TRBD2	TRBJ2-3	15	CASSLRGRGTDTQYF	TGTGCCAGCAGCTTACGGGGGAGGGGCACAGATACGCAGTATTTT
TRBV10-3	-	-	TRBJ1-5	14	CASQAGEWTQPQHF	TGTGCCAGCCAAGCGGGGGAATGGACTCAGCCCCAGCATTTT
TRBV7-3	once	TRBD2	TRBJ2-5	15	CASSPGAGGPETQYF	TGTGCCAGCAGCCCTGGAGCGGGAGGGCCAGAGACCCAGTACTTC
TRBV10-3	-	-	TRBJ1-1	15	CAISEYLGRNTEAFF	TGTGCCATCAGTGAGTATCTAGGGAGGAACACTGAAGCTTTCTTT
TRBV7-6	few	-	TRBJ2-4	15	CASSLDWDPRGEQYF	TGTGCCAGCAGCTTAGATTGGGACCCCAGAGGTGAGCAGTACTTC
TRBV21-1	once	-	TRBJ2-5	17	CASSNMNRDRLGWEQYF	TGTGCCAGCAGCAACATGAACCGGGACAGATTGGGCTGGGAGCAGTACTTC
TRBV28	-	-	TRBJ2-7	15	CASSLGGGWSDEQYF	TGTGCCAGCAGTTTAGGAGGGGGCTGGTCTGACGAGCAGTACTTC
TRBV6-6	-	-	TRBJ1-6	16	CASSYGPGADNSPLHF	TGTGCCAGCAGTTATGGGCCTGGGGCAGATAATTCACCCCTCCACTTT
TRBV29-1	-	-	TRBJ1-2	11	CSVSGEYGYTF	TGCAGCGTCTCGGGGGAATATGGCTACACCTTC
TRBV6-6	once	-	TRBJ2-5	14	CASSRRRGEETQYF	TGTGCCAGCAGTCGCCGACGGGGCGAAGAGACCCAGTACTTC
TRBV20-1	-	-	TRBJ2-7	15	CSARDIGGKGGEQYF	TGCAGTGCTAGAGACATCGGGGGAAAAGGTGGCGAGCAGTACTTC
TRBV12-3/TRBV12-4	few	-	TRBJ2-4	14	CASSFVGRVNIQYF	TGTGCCAGCAGTTTCGTGGGGCGGGTAAACATTCAGTACTTC
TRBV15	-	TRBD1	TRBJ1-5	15	CATSPDRGPRQPQHF	TGTGCCACCAGCCCGGACAGGGGGCCGAGACAGCCCCAGCATTTT
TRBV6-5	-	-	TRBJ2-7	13	CASIEGISYEQYF	TGTGCCAGCATAGAAGGGATCTCCTACGAGCAGTACTTC
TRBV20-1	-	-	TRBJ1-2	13	CSARDQEDYGYTF	TGCAGTGCTAGAGATCAGGAGGACTATGGCTACACCTTC
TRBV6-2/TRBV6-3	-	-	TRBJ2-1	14	CASSHDGLLNEQFF	TGTGCCAGCAGCCACGACGGACTGCTGAATGAGCAGTTCTTC
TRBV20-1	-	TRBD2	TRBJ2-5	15	CSARDSQRGQETQYF	TGCAGTGCTAGAGATTCCCAGCGGGGTCAAGAGACCCAGTACTTC
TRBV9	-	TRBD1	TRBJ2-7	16	CASSVEDPGQGYEQYF	TGTGCCAGCAGCGTGGAGGATCCGGGACAGGGTTACGAGCAGTACTTC
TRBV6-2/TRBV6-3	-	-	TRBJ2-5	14	CASEPGQLQETQYF	TGTGCCAGCGAACCGGGACAACTCCAAGAGACCCAGTACTTC
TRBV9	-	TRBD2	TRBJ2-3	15	CASSILAGSTDTQYF	TGTGCCAGCAGCATACTAGCGGGGAGCACAGATACGCAGTATTTT
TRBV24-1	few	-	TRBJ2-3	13	CATSGARADTQYF	TGTGCCACCAGTGGGGCCAGGGCAGATACGCAGTATTTT
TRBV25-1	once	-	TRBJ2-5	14	CASSESTRQETQYF	TGTGCCAGCAGTGAATCTACACGTCAAGAGACCCAGTACTTC
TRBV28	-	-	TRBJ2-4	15	CASRPAHRAKNIQYF	TGTGCCAGCAGACCGGCCCATCGGGCCAAAAACATTCAGTACTTC
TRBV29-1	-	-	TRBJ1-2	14	CSPPRGSPNYGYTF	TGCAGCCCCCCTCGGGGCTCCCCTAACTATGGCTACACCTTC
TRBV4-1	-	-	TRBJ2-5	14	CASSQQEIQETQYF	TGCGCCAGCAGCCAGCAGGAGATACAAGAGACCCAGTACTTC
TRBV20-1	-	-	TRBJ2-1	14	CSADAGRGYNEQFF	TGCAGTGCTGACGCCGGACGGGGCTACAATGAGCAGTTCTTC
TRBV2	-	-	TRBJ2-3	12	CATKGRGDTQYF	TGTGCCACCAAGGGGCGCGGAGATACGCAGTATTTT
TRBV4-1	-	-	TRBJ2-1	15	CASSQVAIEANEQFF	TGCGCCAGCAGCCAAGTCGCCATAGAAGCGAATGAGCAGTTCTTC
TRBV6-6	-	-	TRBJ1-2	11	CASSTYYGYTF	TGTGCCAGCAGCACCTACTATGGCTACACCTTC
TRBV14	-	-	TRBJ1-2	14	CASSPRSLANGYTF	TGTGCCAGCAGCCCTCGAAGCCTCGCGAATGGCTACACCTTC
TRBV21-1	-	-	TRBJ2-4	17	CASSKWPPSGAKNIQYF	TGTGCCAGCAGCAAATGGCCCCCGTCTGGGGCCAAAAACATTCAGTACTTC
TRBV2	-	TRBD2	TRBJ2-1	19	CASSPTGKLAGLSYNEQFF	TGTGCCAGCAGCCCCACAGGGAAACTAGCGGGACTCTCCTACAATGAGCAGTTCTTC